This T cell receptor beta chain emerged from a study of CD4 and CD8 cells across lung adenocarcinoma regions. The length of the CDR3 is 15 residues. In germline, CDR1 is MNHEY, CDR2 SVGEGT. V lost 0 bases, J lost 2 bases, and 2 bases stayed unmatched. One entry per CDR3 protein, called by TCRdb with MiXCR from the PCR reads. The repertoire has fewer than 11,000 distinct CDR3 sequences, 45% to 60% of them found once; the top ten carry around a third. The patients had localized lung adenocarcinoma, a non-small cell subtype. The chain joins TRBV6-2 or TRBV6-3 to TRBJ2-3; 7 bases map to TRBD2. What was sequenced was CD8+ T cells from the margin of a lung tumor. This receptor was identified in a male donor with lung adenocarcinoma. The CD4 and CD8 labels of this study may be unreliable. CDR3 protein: CASSYSAGDTDTQYF. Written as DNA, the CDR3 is TGTGCCAGCAGTTACTCTGCGGGGGACACAGATACGCAGTATTTT.